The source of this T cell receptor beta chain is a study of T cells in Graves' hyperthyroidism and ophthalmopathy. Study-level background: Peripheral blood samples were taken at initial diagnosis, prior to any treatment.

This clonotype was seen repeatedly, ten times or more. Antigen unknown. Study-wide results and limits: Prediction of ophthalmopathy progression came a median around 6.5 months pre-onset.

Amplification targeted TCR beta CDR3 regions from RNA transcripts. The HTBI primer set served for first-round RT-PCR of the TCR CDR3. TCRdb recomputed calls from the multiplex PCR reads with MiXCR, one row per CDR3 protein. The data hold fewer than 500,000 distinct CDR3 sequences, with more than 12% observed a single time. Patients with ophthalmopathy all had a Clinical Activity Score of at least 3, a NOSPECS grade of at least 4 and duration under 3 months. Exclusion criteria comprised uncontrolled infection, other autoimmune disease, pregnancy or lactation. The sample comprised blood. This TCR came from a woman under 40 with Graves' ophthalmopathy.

CDR3 region: CASSQGTVHSNQPQHF. CDR3 DNA sequence: TGTGCCAGCAGCCAGGGGACAGTCCATAGCAATCAGCCCCAGCATTTT. The V gene is TRBV12-3 or TRBV12-4, the J gene TRBJ1-5; 7 bases line up with TRBD1. This CDR3 spans 16 amino acids. V lost 6 bases to trimming and J lost 0 bases; unmatched junction nucleotides: 8.